The T cell receptor beta chain described here comes from a study of Ad26.COV2.S vaccination and SARS-CoV-2 variants. Study in general: Participant was drawn from the COV1001 Ad26.COV2.S trial arm.

Worth noting for this clone: Antigen: not known.

Here immunoSEQ multiplex PCR was the method, and the copy in TCRdb shows in-frame clones only, minus some. The sample gives some 350,000 clones, around 90% of which show up once; over 5% is in the top ten. Study-wide results and limits: The TCR-based breadth and depth measures might underestimate overall T cell responses.

The CDR3 length is 14 residues. The V segment lost 5 bases and the J segment 7 bases; nucleotides outside the gene matches: 6. The germline CDR1 and CDR2 sequences are MGHRA and YSYEKL. As for treatment: roughly 19 received Ad26.COV2.S at low or high dose, single or two shots; several received placebo; per-sample allocation not given. The investigators took samples on day 63 after the first vaccine or placebo injection. This chain uses TRBV4-1 with TRBJ2-1; TRBD2 agrees at 9 bases. This TCR was recovered from a person aged 18-60 years who received the Ad26.COV2.S COVID-19 vaccine or a placebo. Material: peripheral blood, obtained in a trial of Ad26.COV2.S vaccine versus placebo. The CDR3 loop is CASSGAGGNNEQFF. CDR3 coding DNA: TGCGCCAGCAGCGGTGCGGGGGGGAATAATGAGCAGTTCTTC.